A single sample gave rise to the 10 T cell receptor beta chains below, sequenced in a study of blood T cell repertoires in COVID-19. Clones were sequenced by immunoSEQ multiplex PCR, and TCRdb holds only the in-frame ones, with some missing. The sample lists under 200,000 clones; roughly 81% were seen once. Specimen: peripheral blood. Receptors originate from a man aged 40-49 years who had recovered from COVID-19.

The sample holds a few counts of this clone. The V call is TRBV4-2, the J call TRBJ2-3, with D uncertain. The CDR3 spans 16 residues. The ends were cut back, 3 bases at V and 2 bases at J, with 15 bases in the middle. CDR1 is LGHNA and CDR2 is YNFKEQ in the germline V gene. The CDR3 nucleotides read TGTGCCAGCAGCCAGGCTGACAATCCCTACACAGATACGCAGTATTTT. Amino acids: CASSQADNPYTDTQYF.

The genes are TRBV20-1 and TRBJ1-2; 7 bases map to TRBD1. Trimming cost V 8 bases and J 8 bases; bases outside gene matches: 8. The CDR3 runs to 11 residues. Germline V gives CDR1 DFQATT, CDR2 SNEGSKA (reference sequence). CDR3 amino acids: CSSAEQGGYTF. The DNA for the CDR3 is TGCAGTTCCGCCGAACAGGGGGGCTACACCTTC.

The chain has TRBV5-6 and TRBJ2-3, with 10 bases fitting TRBD1. Trimming removed 3 bases from V and 1 base from J; junction bases left unmatched: 5. CDR1 and CDR2 from the germline V gene are SGHDT and YYEEEE. The CDR3 spans 16 residues. Written as DNA, the CDR3 is TGTGCCAGCAGCTCGACAGGGGGCGCAGGCACAGATACGCAGTATTTT. Translating it yields CASSSTGGAGTDTQYF.

This chain joins TRBV3-1 (or the pseudogene TRBV3-2) and TRBJ2-7, with 7 bases fitting TRBD1. The germline gives CDR1 LGHDT, CDR2 YNNKEL (reference sequence). The V gene end was trimmed by 3 bases and the J gene end by 12 bases; junction bases not matched to a gene: 8. CDR3 length: 12 residues. The CDR3 DNA is TGTGCCAGCAGCCAGAGCGACAGGGATTTGTACTTC. This sequence encodes CASSQSDRDLYF.

For this clone: The sample carries other DNA sequences with the same CDR3. The chain employs TRBV5-8 and TRBJ2-3; D may be TRBD1 (5 bases). The V gene's germline CDR1 is SGHTS and CDR2 YDEGEE. This CDR3 has 14 residues. Trimming removed 2 bases at V and 0 bases at J, with 7 bases between. CDR3 sequence reads: CASSLRGSTDTQYF. The CDR3 DNA reads TGTGCCAGCAGCTTAAGGGGCAGCACAGATACGCAGTATTTT.

The chain has TRBV5-1 and TRBJ1-4; 8 nucleotides align to TRBD1. Per the germline V gene, CDR1 is SGHRS and CDR2 is YFSETQ. V was pared by 4 bases and J by 7 bases, with 9 bases of the junction left unmatched. CDR3 size: 15 residues. CDR3 coding DNA: TGCGCCAGCAGCGGCCATTCAGGGGGCCTTGAAAAACTGTTTTTT. It encodes CASSGHSGGLEKLFF.

The genes are TRBV6-1 and TRBJ2-1; 9 nucleotides align to TRBD2. Germline-derived CDR1 and CDR2 are MNHNS and SASEGT. The junction had 4 bases not matched to a gene; V was cut back by 2 bases and J by 8 bases. CDR3 length: 14 residues. In nucleotides, the CDR3 is TGTGCCAGCAGTGAACCTAGCGGGGTATATGAGCAGTTCTTC. Protein sequence: CASSEPSGVYEQFF.

The chain uses TRBV7-2 and TRBJ1-3; TRBD1 might be the D (5 bases). Looked up from germline, CDR1 is SGHTA and CDR2 is FQGNSA. The germline V and J ends were trimmed by 6 bases and 1 base, with 13 bases remaining between them. This CDR3 contains 15 residues. DNA for the CDR3: TGTGCCAGCAGTCGACAGAGCTTATCTGGAAACACCATATATTTT. Translated: CASSRQSLSGNTIYF.

In the case of this clone: Different DNA sequences within this sample yield the same CDR3. The chain combines TRBV7-2 with TRBJ2-2; 7 nucleotides agree with TRBD1. From germline, CDR1 is SGHTA and CDR2 FQGNSA. There are 15 residues in the CDR3. V was clipped by 1 base and J by 7 bases; unmatched bases: 6. CDR3: CASSLGAGGLGELFF. The CDR3, as DNA: TGTGCCAGCAGCTTAGGGGCAGGGGGTCTCGGGGAGCTGTTTTTT. Filled out from reference TRBV7-2 and TRBJ2-2, the complete variable domain reads GAGVSQSPSNKVTEKGKDVELRCDPISGHTALYWYRQSLGQGLEFLIYFQGNSAPDKSGLPSDRFSAERTGGSVSTLTIQRTQQEDSAVYLCASSLGAGGLGELFFGEGSRLTVL.

The rearrangement joins TRBV5-6 to TRBJ2-2, with D possibly matching TRBD2 (6 bases). V dropped 2 bases and J dropped 6 bases, with 11 bases sitting between them. This CDR3 contains 14 residues. Germline V gene sequence: CDR1 SGHDT, CDR2 YYEEEE. The DNA for the CDR3 is TGTGCCAGCAGCTTCACCCAGCGGGCCGGGGAGCTGTTTTTT. The encoded protein is CASSFTQRAGELFF. The variable domain in full, with the rest retrieved from reference TRBV5-6 and TRBJ2-2, is DAGVTQSPTHLIKTRGQQVTLRCSPKSGHDTVSWYQQALGQGPQFIFQYYEEEERQRGNFPDRFSGHQFPNYSSELNVNALLLGDSALYLCASSFTQRAGELFFGEGSRLTVL.